A selection of T cell receptor beta chains follows, all from one sample in a study of glioma-infiltrating T cells. Each CDR3 protein is one row after TCRdb ran MiXCR on the multiplex PCR reads. The table includes roughly 130,000 distinct CDR3 sequences, around 25% detected once. Input material: glioma tissue, nonneoplastic brain tissue, or PBMCs (not recorded which). These receptors all stem from a human donor with low-grade glioma or glioblastoma, undergoing nonglioma brain surgery, or in good health (not recorded which). Each CDR3 is given with its conserved first and last residue. A D gene is named only where the DNA matches it firmly. Clone size is given for some rows only: seen once, a few or many times, or a class if the clone is expanded.

TRBV20-1,TRBJ2-2,NA,few,TGCAGTGCTAGATATGGCCGGGGTCCCGGGGAGCTGTTTTTT,CSARYGRGPGELFF
TRBV20-1,TRBJ1-2,NA,NA,TGCAGTGCTTCCGCCGGGGGGGAGAATGGCTACACCTTC,CSASAGGENGYTF
TRBV5-1,TRBJ2-1,TRBD2,few,TGCGCCAGCAGCTTGTTAGGCGGGGGGGCCTACAATGAGCAGTTCTTC,CASSLLGGGAYNEQFF
TRBV6-1,TRBJ1-5,NA,many,TGTGCCAGCAGTGGGGCAGAATACCAGCCCCAGCATTTT,CASSGAEYQPQHF
TRBV27,TRBJ1-3,NA,few,TGTGCCAGCAGTCTTGTGGGGGGCAGGGACACCATATATTTT,CASSLVGGRDTIYF
TRBV7-3,TRBJ2-5,NA,few,TGTGCCAGCAGCTTTTCTCACCAAGAGACCCAGTACTTC,CASSFSHQETQYF
TRBV5-4,TRBJ1-6,NA,NA,TGTGCCAGCAGCCTCTACGGAGGCTCCTATCATTCACCCCTCCACTTT,CASSLYGGSYHSPLHF
TRBV15,TRBJ2-5,NA,NA,TGTGCCACCAGCCCACTCCCCCCACACGTACCTCAAGAGACCCAGTACTTC,CATSPLPPHVPQETQYF
TRBV2,TRBJ1-4,TRBD1,few,TGTGCCAGAGCGGACAGGGTTTTTGAAAAACTGTTTTTT,CARADRVFEKLFF
TRBV7-2,TRBJ2-1,NA,NA,TGTGCCAGCAGCTCCCCCCGAACGGGACTCCGCAATGAGCAGTTCTTC,CASSSPRTGLRNEQFF
TRBV7-3,TRBJ2-5,NA,NA,TGTACCCCGGACAAGGAGACCCAGTACTTC,CTPDKETQYF
TRBV20-1,TRBJ2-6,NA,NA,TGCAGTGCTAGAGTTGGTGGGGCCAACGTCCTGACTTTC,CSARVGGANVLTF
TRBV24-1,TRBJ2-5,NA,few,TGTGCCACCAGTGATCCTTCAGGCCCCCCAGAAGAGACCCAGTACTTC,CATSDPSGPPEETQYF
TRBV7-2,TRBJ2-5,NA,NA,TGTGCCAGCAGCTTAGGGCGCGGGTGGGGGGTTGAGACCCAGTACTTC,CASSLGRGWGVETQYF
TRBV24-1,TRBJ2-1,NA,few,TGTGCCACCAGTGATTGGGACCCGGGACAAGACGATAGTGAGCAGTTCTTC,CATSDWDPGQDDSEQFF
TRBV20-1,TRBJ1-2,TRBD1,NA,TGCAGTGCTGGACAGGGGGGCTGGGGGGTCTATGGCTACACCTTC,CSAGQGGWGVYGYTF
TRBV12-3/TRBV12-4,TRBJ2-3,TRBD2,NA,TGTGCCAGCAGGCCTACTAGCGGTGGGGCAGATACGCAGTATTTT,CASRPTSGGADTQYF
TRBV9,TRBJ2-5,NA,NA,TGTGCCAGCAGCTCCCTCCTGGGGGGAAAAGAGACCCAGTACTTC,CASSSLLGGKETQYF
TRBV6-1,TRBJ1-6,TRBD1,many,TGTGCCAGCAGGCCCGGACAGGGGCGTAATTCACCCCTCCACTTT,CASRPGQGRNSPLHF
TRBV6-1,TRBJ2-5,NA,few,TGTGCCAGCAGCTCAGGGAAAGAGACCCAGTACTTC,CASSSGKETQYF
TRBV20-1,TRBJ1-2,TRBD1,NA,TGCAGTGCTTCTCCAGGGGGTCTTAGGGGGGGCTACACCTTC,CSASPGGLRGGYTF